The rows below give T cell receptor beta chains drawn from one sample of a study of neurological immune-mediated disorders. TCRdb reprocessed the 5' RACE reads via MiXCR and lists one record per CDR3 protein. The sample has 49,000 or so distinct CDR3 sequences, 3.5% to 5.5% seen once; the top ten hold 5.7%. Sample: PBMCs. Every receptor here comes from a woman in her sixties or seventies with multiple sclerosis. The CDR3 runs from the conserved cysteine through the conserved F or W. D genes are given only for firm matches. Size values are once, few and many counts, or a class for expanded clones, and some rows have none.

D,J,V,size,CDR3,DNA
.,TRBJ2-1,TRBV19,.,CASSIGADNEQFF,TGTGCCAGTAGTATTGGGGCGGACAATGAGCAGTTCTTC
TRBD1,TRBJ1-4,TRBV18,few,CASSPRQGGGTNEKLFF,TGTGCCAGCTCACCCCGACAGGGAGGGGGAACTAATGAAAAACTGTTTTTT
.,TRBJ2-2,TRBV10-3,few,CAITWTANTGELFF,TGTGCCATCACTTGGACAGCGAACACCGGGGAGCTGTTTTTT
.,TRBJ1-5,TRBV7-6,once,CASSLSSNQPQHF,TGTGCCAGCAGCTTGAGCAGCAATCAGCCCCAGCATTTT
.,TRBJ1-1,TRBV20-1,few,CSARVDLRDTEAFF,TGCAGTGCTAGAGTAGATCTAAGGGATACTGAAGCTTTCTTT
.,TRBJ2-1,TRBV28,many,CASSFGRGGYNEQFF,TGTGCCAGCAGTTTCGGCAGGGGAGGCTACAATGAGCAGTTCTTC
TRBD1,TRBJ1-2,TRBV12-3/TRBV12-4,few,CASSSGQANYGYTF,TGTGCCAGCAGTTCCGGACAGGCTAACTATGGCTACACCTTC
.,TRBJ1-2,TRBV9,.,CASSPGTGNYGYTF,TGTGCCAGCAGCCCCGGGACGGGAAACTATGGCTACACCTTC
TRBD2,TRBJ2-1,TRBV7-3,many,CASSAASGGSDEQFF,TGTGCCAGCAGCGCCGCCAGCGGGGGGAGTGATGAGCAGTTCTTC
TRBD2,TRBJ2-1,TRBV11-2,few,CASSYLAVRVNEQFF,TGTGCCAGCAGCTACCTAGCGGTACGGGTTAATGAGCAGTTCTTC
.,TRBJ2-2,TRBV3-1,many,CASRPRGSNTGELFF,TGTGCCAGCAGGCCCCGGGGCTCGAACACCGGGGAGCTGTTTTTT
.,TRBJ2-7,TRBV7-2,few,CASSLEQGYEQYF,TGTGCCAGCAGCTTAGAACAGGGTTACGAGCAGTACTTC
.,TRBJ1-2,TRBV12-3/TRBV12-4,many,CASSSRANYGYTF,TGTGCCAGCAGTTCAAGGGCGAACTATGGCTACACCTTC
.,TRBJ2-1,TRBV9,many,CASSVVDSTMSADNEQFF,TGTGCCAGCAGCGTCGTAGATTCGACAATGAGCGCCGACAATGAGCAGTTCTTC
.,TRBJ2-1,TRBV10-3,many,CAITGTGPGEQFF,TGTGCCATAACCGGGACTGGCCCAGGGGAGCAGTTCTTC
.,TRBJ1-4,TRBV28,many,CASSLPQLNEKLFF,TGTGCCAGCAGTTTACCACAGCTTAATGAAAAACTGTTTTTT
TRBD2,TRBJ2-3,TRBV20-1,few,CSARDQASGYTDTQYF,TGCAGTGCTAGAGATCAGGCTAGCGGATACACAGATACGCAGTATTTT
.,TRBJ1-2,TRBV5-1,many,CASSLDQGGYGYTF,TGCGCCAGCAGCTTGGACCAGGGCGGGTATGGCTACACCTTC
.,TRBJ2-2,TRBV11-1,many,CASSLDGWTGELFF,TGTGCCAGCAGCTTAGACGGATGGACCGGGGAGCTGTTTTTT
TRBD1,TRBJ1-4,TRBV9,many,CASSERGTGVEKLFF,TGTGCCAGCAGCGAGAGGGGGACAGGGGTCGAAAAACTGTTTTTT
TRBD2,TRBJ2-1,TRBV5-1,many,CASSLVAGAYNEQFF,TGCGCCAGCAGCTTGGTAGCGGGAGCCTACAATGAGCAGTTCTTC
TRBD2,TRBJ2-5,TRBV9,many,CASSVEAGGFQETQYF,TGTGCCAGCAGCGTAGAAGCGGGGGGATTCCAAGAGACCCAGTACTTC
.,TRBJ2-1,TRBV5-1,many,CASSLVGSATYNEQFF,TGCGCCAGCAGCTTGGTCGGCAGTGCGACCTACAATGAGCAGTTCTTC
.,TRBJ2-2,TRBV12-3/TRBV12-4,many,CASSLGTANTGELFF,TGTGCCAGCAGTCTAGGGACGGCGAACACCGGGGAGCTGTTTTTT
.,TRBJ2-1,TRBV7-2,many,CASRGDRSSYNEQFF,TGTGCCAGCAGGGGTGACAGGTCCTCCTACAATGAGCAGTTCTTC
.,TRBJ2-5,TRBV20-1,many,CSARVAAQETQYF,TGCAGTGCTAGAGTAGCGGCTCAAGAGACCCAGTACTTC
TRBD1,TRBJ2-3,TRBV5-1,many,CASSSGGARTDTQYF,TGCGCCAGCAGCTCAGGGGGCGCCAGGACAGATACGCAGTATTTT
TRBD1,TRBJ2-4,TRBV12-3/TRBV12-4,.,CASGQGESKKIQYF,TGTGCCAGCGGGCAGGGGGAATCCAAAAAAATTCAGTACTTC
.,TRBJ1-2,TRBV2,few,CASSVAFNYGYTF,TGTGCCAGCAGTGTGGCGTTTAACTATGGCTACACCTTC
TRBD1,TRBJ2-7,TRBV20-1,few,CSARRGTGDEQYF,TGCAGTGCTCGTAGGGGGACAGGGGACGAGCAGTACTTC
.,TRBJ2-2,TRBV5-6,once,CVSSLGVGRTGELFF,TGTGTCAGCAGCTTGGGTGTGGGGCGCACCGGGGAGCTGTTTTTT
.,TRBJ1-1,TRBV20-1,many,CSARDGQHTEAFF,TGCAGTGCTAGAGATGGTCAGCACACTGAAGCTTTCTTT
.,TRBJ2-3,TRBV7-4,many,CASSLYCRLGADTQYF,TGTGCCAGCAGCCTCTATTGCCGACTTGGCGCAGATACGCAGTATTTT
TRBD2,TRBJ2-3,TRBV5-1,.,CASTSGGTTDTQYF,TGCGCCAGTACTAGCGGGGGGACCACAGATACGCAGTATTTT
.,TRBJ1-6,TRBV7-8,many,CASSLRVGGTHNSPLHF,TGTGCCAGCAGCTTGCGTGTGGGGGGGACGCATAATTCACCCCTCCACTTT
.,TRBJ1-4,TRBV20-1,many,CSPGGFDEKLFF,TGCAGTCCTGGAGGGTTTGATGAAAAACTGTTTTTT
.,TRBJ1-1,TRBV3-1,many,CASSQSSGLVEAFF,TGTGCCAGCAGCCAATCGTCAGGGTTAGTCGAGGCTTTCTTT
.,TRBJ1-3,TRBV9,many,CASSATVHSGNTIYF,TGTGCCAGCAGCGCGACAGTGCACTCTGGAAACACCATATATTTT
.,TRBJ1-1,TRBV20-1,many,CSGRSGFDTEAFF,TGCAGTGGGCGGTCGGGGTTCGACACTGAAGCTTTCTTT
.,TRBJ1-6,TRBV18,.,CASSPPDSPLHF,TGTGCCAGCTCACCACCGGATTCACCCCTCCACTTT
.,TRBJ2-3,TRBV20-1,many,CSAARLTTGTDTQYF,TGCAGTGCTGCCCGACTGACTACCGGCACAGATACGCAGTATTTT
.,TRBJ2-3,TRBV7-2,many,CASSLSWGPDTQYF,TGTGCCAGCAGCTTAAGTTGGGGGCCAGATACGCAGTATTTT
.,TRBJ2-1,TRBV5-1,many,CASSPGAVDWSYNEQFF,TGCGCCAGCAGCCCGGGCGCTGTGGACTGGTCCTACAATGAGCAGTTCTTC
.,TRBJ2-7,TRBV4-3,many,CASSQAHGSYEQYF,TGCGCCAGCAGTCAAGCCCACGGTTCCTACGAGCAGTACTTC
.,TRBJ2-2,TRBV4-3,many,CASSSGWHTGELFF,TGCGCCAGCAGTTCAGGGTGGCACACCGGGGAGCTGTTTTTT
.,TRBJ1-2,TRBV7-2,many,CASSPRDGYGYTF,TGTGCCAGCAGCCCCCGGGACGGCTATGGCTACACCTTC
.,TRBJ1-1,TRBV10-3,many,CAIRRNTEAFF,TGTGCCATCAGGAGGAACACTGAAGCTTTCTTT
.,TRBJ1-1,TRBV6-5,.,CASRPPKNTEAFF,TGTGCCAGCAGGCCACCGAAGAACACTGAAGCTTTCTTT
.,TRBJ2-1,TRBV12-3/TRBV12-4,.,CASSFSEYNEQFF,TGTGCCAGCAGTTTTTCGGAATACAATGAGCAGTTCTTC
.,TRBJ2-3,TRBV12-3/TRBV12-4,many,CASSFGTQGGTDTQYF,TGTGCCAGCAGTTTCGGGACTCAGGGGGGCACAGATACGCAGTATTTT
.,TRBJ2-1,TRBV20-1,.,CSARVGEARNEQFF,TGCAGTGCTAGAGTTGGGGAGGCAAGAAATGAGCAGTTCTTC
TRBD1,TRBJ2-5,TRBV7-6,many,CASSFGQGRQETQYF,TGTGCCAGCAGCTTCGGACAGGGTCGGCAAGAGACCCAGTACTTC
TRBD1,TRBJ1-1,TRBV7-2,many,CASSLGDREGAEAFF,TGTGCCAGCAGCTTAGGTGACAGGGAAGGCGCTGAAGCTTTCTTT
.,TRBJ1-1,TRBV6-2/TRBV6-3,many,CASSYKKGVAEAFF,TGTGCCAGCAGTTATAAGAAGGGTGTAGCTGAAGCTTTCTTT
.,TRBJ2-1,TRBV20-1,.,CSASVRDSYNEQFF,TGCAGTGCTAGTGTTAGGGACTCCTACAATGAGCAGTTCTTC
.,TRBJ2-5,TRBV5-5,few,CASSFPGDQETQYF,TGTGCCAGCAGCTTTCCAGGAGACCAAGAGACCCAGTACTTC
.,TRBJ1-2,TRBV7-2,few,CASSLGGGADYGYTF,TGTGCCAGCAGCTTAGGTGGGGGCGCGGACTATGGCTACACCTTC
.,TRBJ2-3,TRBV2,many,CASSEIVAPDTQYF,TGTGCCAGCAGTGAAATCGTGGCGCCAGATACGCAGTATTTT
TRBD2,TRBJ2-3,TRBV11-2,many,CASSWGGRDTDTQYF,TGTGCCAGCAGCTGGGGCGGGAGGGACACAGATACGCAGTATTTT